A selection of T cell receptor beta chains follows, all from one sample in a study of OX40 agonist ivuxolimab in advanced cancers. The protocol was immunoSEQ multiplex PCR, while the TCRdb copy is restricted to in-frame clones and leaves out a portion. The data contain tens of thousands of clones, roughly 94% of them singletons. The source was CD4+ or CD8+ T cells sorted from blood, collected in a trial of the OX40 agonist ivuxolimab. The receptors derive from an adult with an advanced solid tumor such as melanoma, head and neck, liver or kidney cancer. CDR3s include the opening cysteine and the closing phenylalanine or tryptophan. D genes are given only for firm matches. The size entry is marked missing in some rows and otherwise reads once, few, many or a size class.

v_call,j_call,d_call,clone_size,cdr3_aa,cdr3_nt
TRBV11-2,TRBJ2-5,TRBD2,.,CASSWGRAGGETQYF,TGTGCCAGCAGCTGGGGAAGAGCGGGAGGGGAGACCCAGTACTTC
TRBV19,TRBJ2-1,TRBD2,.,CASSLSGSLNSYNEQFF,TGTGCCAGTAGTCTTAGCGGGAGTTTGAACTCCTACAATGAGCAGTTCTTC
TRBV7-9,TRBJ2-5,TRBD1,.,CASRQGGETQYF,TGTGCCAGCAGACAAGGGGGCGAGACCCAGTACTTC
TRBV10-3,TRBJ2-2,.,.,CAISESELQTGELFF,TGTGCCATCAGTGAGTCGGAGTTACAAACCGGGGAGCTGTTTTTT
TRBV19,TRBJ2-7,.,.,CASSTDYEQYF,TGTGCCAGTAGTACCGACTACGAGCAGTACTTC
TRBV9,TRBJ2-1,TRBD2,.,CASSGTSFVSYNEQFF,TGTGCCAGCAGCGGGACTAGCTTTGTAAGCTACAATGAGCAGTTCTTC
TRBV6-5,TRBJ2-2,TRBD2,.,CASSYGGRFTGELFF,TGTGCCAGCAGTTACGGCGGGAGGTTCACCGGGGAGCTGTTTTTT
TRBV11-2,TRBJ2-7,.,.,CASQLGTYSYEQYF,TGTGCCAGTCAATTGGGCACCTACTCCTACGAGCAGTACTTC
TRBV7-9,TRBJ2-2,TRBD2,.,CASSLAGTSGSPGTGELFF,TGTGCCAGCAGCTTAGCTGGGACTAGCGGGAGTCCCGGCACCGGGGAGCTGTTTTTT
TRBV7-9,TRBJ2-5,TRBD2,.,CASSSPLEASGKETQYF,TGTGCCAGCAGCTCTCCTCTTGAGGCTAGCGGGAAAGAGACCCAGTACTTC
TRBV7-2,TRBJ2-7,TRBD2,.,CASSPAPGLAYEQYF,TGTGCCAGCAGCCCCGCGCCGGGACTAGCGTACGAGCAGTACTTC
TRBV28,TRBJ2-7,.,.,CASRTPSYEQYF,TGTGCCAGCAGGACTCCCTCCTACGAGCAGTACTTC
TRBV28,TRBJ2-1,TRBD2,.,CASTQLAGSREQFF,TGTGCCAGCACCCAACTAGCGGGAAGCCGTGAGCAGTTCTTC
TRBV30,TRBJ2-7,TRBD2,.,CAWSGTSVTYEQYF,TGTGCCTGGAGTGGGACTAGCGTGACCTACGAGCAGTACTTC
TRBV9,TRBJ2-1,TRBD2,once,CASSGAGLAGANEQFF,TGTGCCAGCAGCGGCGCTGGACTAGCGGGAGCCAATGAGCAGTTCTTC
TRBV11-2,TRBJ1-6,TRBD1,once,CASSLDGDSLYNSPLHF,TGTGCCAGCAGCTTAGACGGGGACAGTTTATATAATTCACCCCTCCACTTT
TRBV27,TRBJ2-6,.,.,CASSLSPVGGANVLTF,TGTGCCAGCAGTTTATCCCCGGTGGGAGGGGCCAACGTCCTGACTTTC
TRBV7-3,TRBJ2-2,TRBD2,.,CASSPPGLAGGAGELFF,TGTGCCAGCAGCCCGCCGGGACTAGCGGGTGGGGCCGGGGAGCTGTTTTTT
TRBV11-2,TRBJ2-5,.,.,CASRLAGETQYF,TGTGCCAGCAGACTAGCAGGGGAGACCCAGTACTTC
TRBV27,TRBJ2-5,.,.,CASRAYQEETQYF,TGTGCCAGCAGAGCATATCAGGAAGAGACCCAGTACTTC
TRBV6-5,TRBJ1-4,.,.,CASSYSMGYTEGGLFF,TGTGCCAGCAGTTACTCGATGGGGTACACGGAGGGGGGACTGTTTTTT
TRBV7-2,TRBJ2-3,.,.,CASSLDPMALTQYF,TGTGCCAGCAGCTTAGACCCAATGGCCCTTACGCAGTATTTT
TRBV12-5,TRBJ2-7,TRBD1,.,CASGQHGTVPYEQYF,TGTGCTAGTGGTCAACACGGGACAGTACCCTACGAGCAGTACTTC
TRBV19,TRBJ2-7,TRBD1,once,CASSPGGSYEQYF,TGTGCCAGTAGTCCAGGGGGCTCCTACGAGCAGTACTTC
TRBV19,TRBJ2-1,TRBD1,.,CANLDRPQYNEQFF,TGTGCCAACTTGGACAGGCCACAATACAATGAGCAGTTCTTC
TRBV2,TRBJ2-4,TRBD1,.,CASSGTGVAKNIQYF,TGTGCCAGCAGTGGTACAGGGGTCGCCAAAAACATTCAGTACTTC
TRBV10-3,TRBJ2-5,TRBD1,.,CAISPGQRFETQYF,TGTGCCATCAGTCCGGGACAGCGTTTTGAGACCCAGTACTTC
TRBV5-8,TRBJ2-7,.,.,CASSLKNIASEQYF,TGTGCCAGCAGCTTGAAAAATATAGCCAGCGAGCAGTACTTC
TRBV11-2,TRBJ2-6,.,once,CASSLRVSGANVLTF,TGTGCCAGCAGCTTACGCGTCTCTGGGGCCAACGTCCTGACTTTC
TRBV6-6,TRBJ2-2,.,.,CASSYSQGTGELFF,TGTGCCAGCAGTTACTCGCAGGGCACCGGGGAGCTGTTTTTT
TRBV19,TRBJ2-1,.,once,CASSPDPNSYNEQFF,TGTGCCAGTAGTCCTGACCCGAACTCCTACAATGAGCAGTTCTTC
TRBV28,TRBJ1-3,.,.,CASSGAGGRNTIYF,TGTGCCAGCAGTGGGGCGGGGGGCCGAAACACCATATATTTT
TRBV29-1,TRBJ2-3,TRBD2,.,CSVALTPGTSGRGTDTQYF,TGCAGCGTTGCACTGACCCCCGGGACTAGCGGGAGGGGGACAGATACGCAGTATTTT
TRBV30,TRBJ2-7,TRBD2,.,CACILAPSYEQYF,TGTGCCTGTATACTAGCGCCTTCCTACGAGCAGTACTTC
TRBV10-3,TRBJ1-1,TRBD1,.,CAISDKGGASEAFF,TGTGCCATCAGTGATAAAGGGGGCGCTTCTGAAGCTTTCTTT
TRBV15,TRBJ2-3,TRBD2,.,CATSREGLADSDTQYF,TGTGCCACCAGCAGAGAAGGACTAGCGGATTCAGATACGCAGTATTTT
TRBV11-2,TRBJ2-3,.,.,CASRKGQGGGTDTQYF,TGTGCCAGCAGGAAGGGCCAGGGGGGAGGCACAGATACGCAGTATTTT
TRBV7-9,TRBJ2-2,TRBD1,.,CASSLTGGSQGGELFF,TGTGCCAGCAGCTTAACAGGGGGCTCCCAAGGCGGGGAGCTGTTTTTT
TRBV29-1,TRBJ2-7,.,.,CSVVLLYEQYF,TGCAGCGTTGTTCTGTTGTACGAGCAGTACTTC
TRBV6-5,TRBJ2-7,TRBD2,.,CVSSYGLAGSYEQYF,TGTGTCAGCAGTTACGGCCTAGCGGGATCCTACGAGCAGTACTTC
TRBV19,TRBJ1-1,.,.,CASSIIGTAEAFF,TGTGCCAGTAGTATAATAGGGACGGCTGAAGCTTTCTTT
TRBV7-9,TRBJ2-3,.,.,CASSLLIADTQYF,TGTGCCAGCAGCTTATTAATCGCCGATACGCAGTATTTT
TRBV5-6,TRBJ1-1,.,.,CASSLWTYTEAFF,TGTGCCAGCAGCTTGTGGACCTACACTGAAGCTTTCTTT
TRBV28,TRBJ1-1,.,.,CATKGGTEAFF,TGTGCCACCAAAGGTGGCACTGAAGCTTTCTTT
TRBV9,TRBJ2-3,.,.,CASSVGSTDTQYF,TGTGCCAGCAGCGTAGGTAGCACAGATACGCAGTATTTT
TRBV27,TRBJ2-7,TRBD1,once,CASSPSPGQGTTYEQYF,TGTGCCAGCAGTCCCTCCCCCGGACAGGGGACAACCTACGAGCAGTACTTC
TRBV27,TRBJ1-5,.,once,CASGQLGSHQPQHF,TGTGCCAGCGGCCAGCTGGGGTCGCATCAGCCCCAGCATTTT
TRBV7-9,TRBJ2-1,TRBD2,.,CASSPTSVSYNEQFF,TGTGCCAGCAGCCCTACTAGCGTGTCCTACAATGAGCAGTTCTTC
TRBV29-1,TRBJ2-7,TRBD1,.,CSVGRAGGYEQYF,TGCAGCGTTGGTAGAGCAGGGGGCTACGAGCAGTACTTC
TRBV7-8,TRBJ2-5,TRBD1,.,CASSLIRQGRQETQYF,TGTGCCAGCAGCTTAATCCGACAGGGTAGGCAAGAGACCCAGTACTTC
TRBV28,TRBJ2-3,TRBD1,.,CASSFFGTGISDTQYF,TGTGCCAGCAGCTTCTTTGGGACAGGGATCTCAGATACGCAGTATTTT